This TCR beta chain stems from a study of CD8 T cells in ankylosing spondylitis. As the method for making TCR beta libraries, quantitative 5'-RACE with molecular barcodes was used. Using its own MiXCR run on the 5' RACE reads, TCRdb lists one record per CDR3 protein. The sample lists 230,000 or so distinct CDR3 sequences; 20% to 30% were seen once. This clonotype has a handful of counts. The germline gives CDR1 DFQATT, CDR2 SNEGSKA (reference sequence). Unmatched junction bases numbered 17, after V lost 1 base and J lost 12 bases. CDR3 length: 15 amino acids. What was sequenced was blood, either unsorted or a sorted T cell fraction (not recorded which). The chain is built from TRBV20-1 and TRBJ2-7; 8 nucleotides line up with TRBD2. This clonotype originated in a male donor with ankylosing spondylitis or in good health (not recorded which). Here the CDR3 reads CSARGPGRDLRLRYF. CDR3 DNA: TGCAGTGCTAGAGGCCCCGGGAGGGACTTACGCTTGCGGTACTTC.